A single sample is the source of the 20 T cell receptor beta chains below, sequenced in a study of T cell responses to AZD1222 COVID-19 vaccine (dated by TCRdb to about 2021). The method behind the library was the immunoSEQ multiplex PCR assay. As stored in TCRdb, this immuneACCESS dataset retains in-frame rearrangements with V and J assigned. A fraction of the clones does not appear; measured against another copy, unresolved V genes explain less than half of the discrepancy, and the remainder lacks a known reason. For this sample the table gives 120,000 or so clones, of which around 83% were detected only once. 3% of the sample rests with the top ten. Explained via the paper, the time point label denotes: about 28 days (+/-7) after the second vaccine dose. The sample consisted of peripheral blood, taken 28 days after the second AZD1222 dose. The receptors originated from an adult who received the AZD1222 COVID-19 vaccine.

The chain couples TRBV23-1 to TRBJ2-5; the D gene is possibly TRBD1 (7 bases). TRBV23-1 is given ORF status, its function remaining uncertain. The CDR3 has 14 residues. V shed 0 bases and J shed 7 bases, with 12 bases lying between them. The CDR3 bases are TGCGCCAGCAGTCAATCGAGCCAGGGGGGGACCCAGTACTTC. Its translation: CASSQSSQGGTQYF.

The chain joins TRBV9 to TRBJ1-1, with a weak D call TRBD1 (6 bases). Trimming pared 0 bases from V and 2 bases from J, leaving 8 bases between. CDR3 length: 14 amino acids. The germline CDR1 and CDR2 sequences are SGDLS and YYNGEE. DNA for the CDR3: TGTGCCAGCAGCGTAGGGACAGCCAACACTGAAGCTTTCTTT. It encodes CASSVGTANTEAFF.

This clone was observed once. The CDR3 DNA follows: TGTGCCAGCAGCTTAATCGGTACTGAAGCTTTCTTT. Encoded protein: CASSLIGTEAFF. This chain links TRBV7-2 with TRBJ1-1; no clear D gene. V was pared by 2 bases and J by 5 bases, with 6 bases between. Germline CDR1 and CDR2: SGHTA and FQGNSA. The CDR3 sequence is 12 residues long.

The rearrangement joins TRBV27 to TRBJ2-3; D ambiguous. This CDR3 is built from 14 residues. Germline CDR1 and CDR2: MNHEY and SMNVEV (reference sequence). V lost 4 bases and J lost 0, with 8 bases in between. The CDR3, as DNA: TGTGCCAGCAGTTCACGGCCAAGCACAGATACGCAGTATTTT. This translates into CASSSRPSTDTQYF.

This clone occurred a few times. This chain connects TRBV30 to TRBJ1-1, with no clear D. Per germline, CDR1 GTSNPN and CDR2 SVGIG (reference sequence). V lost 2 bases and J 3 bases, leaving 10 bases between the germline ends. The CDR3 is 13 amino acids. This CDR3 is CAWSPQDYTEAFF. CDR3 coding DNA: TGTGCCTGGAGTCCGCAGGACTACACTGAAGCTTTCTTT. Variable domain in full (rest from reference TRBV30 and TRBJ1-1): SQTIHQWPATLVQPVGSPLSLECTVEGTSNPNLYWYRQAAGRGLQLLFYSVGIGQISSEVPQNLSASRPQDRQFILSSKKLLLSDSGFYLCAWSPQDYTEAFFGQGTRLTVV.

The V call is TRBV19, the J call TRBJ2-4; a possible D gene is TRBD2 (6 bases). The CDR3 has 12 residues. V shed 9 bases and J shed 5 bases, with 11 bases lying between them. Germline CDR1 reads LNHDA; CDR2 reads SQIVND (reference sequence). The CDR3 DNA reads TGTGCCAGCCAGGAGGGGCAAAACATTCAGTACTTC. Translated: CASQEGQNIQYF.

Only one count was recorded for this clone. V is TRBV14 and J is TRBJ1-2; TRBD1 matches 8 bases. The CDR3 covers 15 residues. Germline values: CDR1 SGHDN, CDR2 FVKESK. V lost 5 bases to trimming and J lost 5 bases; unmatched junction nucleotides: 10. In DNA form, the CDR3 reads TGTGCCAGCAGCTCCCGGACAGGGATCCTTTATGGCTACACCTTC. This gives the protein CASSSRTGILYGYTF.

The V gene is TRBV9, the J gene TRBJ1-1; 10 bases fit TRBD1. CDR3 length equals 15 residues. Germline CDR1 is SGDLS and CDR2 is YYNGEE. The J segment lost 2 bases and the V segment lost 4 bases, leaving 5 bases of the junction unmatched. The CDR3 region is CASSPRTGGNTEAFF. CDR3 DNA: TGTGCCAGCAGCCCCCGGACAGGGGGTAACACTGAAGCTTTCTTT.

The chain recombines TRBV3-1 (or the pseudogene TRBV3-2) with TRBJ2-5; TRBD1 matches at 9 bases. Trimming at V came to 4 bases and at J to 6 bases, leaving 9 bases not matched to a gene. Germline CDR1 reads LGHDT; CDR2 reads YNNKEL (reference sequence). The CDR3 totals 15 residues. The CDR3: CASSLRTGDGKTQYF. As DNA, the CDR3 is TGTGCCAGCAGCCTACGGACAGGGGATGGAAAGACCCAGTACTTC.

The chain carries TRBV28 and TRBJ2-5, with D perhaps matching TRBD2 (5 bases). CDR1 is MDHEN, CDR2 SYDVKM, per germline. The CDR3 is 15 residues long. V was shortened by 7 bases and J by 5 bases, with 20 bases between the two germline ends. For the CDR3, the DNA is TGTGCCAGCACCCCCGGCGGACTCCTTGATGAGACCCAGTACTTC. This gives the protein CASTPGGLLDETQYF.

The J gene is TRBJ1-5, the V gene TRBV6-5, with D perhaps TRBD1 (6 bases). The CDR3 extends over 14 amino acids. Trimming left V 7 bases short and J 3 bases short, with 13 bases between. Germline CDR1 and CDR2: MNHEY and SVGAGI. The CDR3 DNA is TGTGCCAGCATCTTGGACAGCCTCAATCAGCCCCAGCATTTT. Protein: CASILDSLNQPQHF.

The CDR3 sequence: CASSPGLEGYTF. CDR3 DNA sequence: TGTGCCAGCAGCCCGGGATTGGAAGGCTACACCTTC. J is TRBJ1-2 and V is TRBV6-5, with D hard to call. CDR1 is MNHEY and CDR2 is SVGAGI in the germline V gene. The CDR3 spans 12 residues. Trimming pared 6 bases from V and 8 bases from J, leaving 13 bases between.

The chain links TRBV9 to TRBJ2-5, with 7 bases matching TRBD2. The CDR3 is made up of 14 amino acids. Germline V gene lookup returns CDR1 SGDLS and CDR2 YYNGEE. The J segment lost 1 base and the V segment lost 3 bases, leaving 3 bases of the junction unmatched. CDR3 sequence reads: CASSGRLAQETQYF. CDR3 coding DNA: TGTGCCAGCAGCGGCCGACTAGCCCAAGAGACCCAGTACTTC.

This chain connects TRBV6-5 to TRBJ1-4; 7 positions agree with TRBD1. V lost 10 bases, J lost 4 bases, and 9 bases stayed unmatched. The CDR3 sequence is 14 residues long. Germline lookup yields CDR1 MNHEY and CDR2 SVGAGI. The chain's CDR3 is CATRPGGGNEKLFF. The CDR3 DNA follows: TGTGCCACCCGTCCAGGGGGAGGTAATGAAAAACTGTTTTTT.

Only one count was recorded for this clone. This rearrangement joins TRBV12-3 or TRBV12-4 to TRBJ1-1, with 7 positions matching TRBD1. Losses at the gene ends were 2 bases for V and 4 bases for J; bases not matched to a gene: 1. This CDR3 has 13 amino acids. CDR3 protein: CASSLHRGTEAFF. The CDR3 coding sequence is TGTGCCAGCAGTTTACACAGGGGCACTGAAGCTTTCTTT.

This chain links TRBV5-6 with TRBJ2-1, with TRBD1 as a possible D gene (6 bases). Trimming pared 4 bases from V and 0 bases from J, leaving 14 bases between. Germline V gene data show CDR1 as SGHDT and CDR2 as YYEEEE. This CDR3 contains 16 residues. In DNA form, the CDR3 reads TGTGCCAGCAGCCGGTTCACAGGGAACTCCTACAATGAGCAGTTCTTC. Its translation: CASSRFTGNSYNEQFF.

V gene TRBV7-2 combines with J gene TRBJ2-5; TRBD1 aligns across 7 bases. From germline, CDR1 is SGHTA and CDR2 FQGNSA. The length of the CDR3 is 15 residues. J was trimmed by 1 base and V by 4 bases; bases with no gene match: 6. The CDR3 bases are TGTGCCAGCAGCTACGCCGGGACAGCCCAAGAGACCCAGTACTTC. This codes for CASSYAGTAQETQYF.

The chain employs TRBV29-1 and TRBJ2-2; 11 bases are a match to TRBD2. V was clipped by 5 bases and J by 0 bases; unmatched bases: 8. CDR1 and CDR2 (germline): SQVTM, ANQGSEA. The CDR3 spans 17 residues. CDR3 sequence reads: CSVTHLAGGANTGELFF. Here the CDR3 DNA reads TGCAGCGTTACACATCTAGCGGGGGGCGCGAACACCGGGGAGCTGTTTTTT.

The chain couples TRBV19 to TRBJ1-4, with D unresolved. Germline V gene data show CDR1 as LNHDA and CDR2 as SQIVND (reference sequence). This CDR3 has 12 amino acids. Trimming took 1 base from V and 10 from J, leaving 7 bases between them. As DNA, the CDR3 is TGTGCCAGTAGTATAGGGACCCGAAAACTGTTTTTT. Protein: CASSIGTRKLFF.

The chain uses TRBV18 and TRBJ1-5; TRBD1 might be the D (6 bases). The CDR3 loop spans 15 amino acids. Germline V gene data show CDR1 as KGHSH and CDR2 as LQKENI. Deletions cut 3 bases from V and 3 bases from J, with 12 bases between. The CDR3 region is CASSPPTGSNQPQHF. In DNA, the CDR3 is TGTGCCAGCTCACCGCCCACAGGGTCCAATCAGCCCCAGCATTTT.